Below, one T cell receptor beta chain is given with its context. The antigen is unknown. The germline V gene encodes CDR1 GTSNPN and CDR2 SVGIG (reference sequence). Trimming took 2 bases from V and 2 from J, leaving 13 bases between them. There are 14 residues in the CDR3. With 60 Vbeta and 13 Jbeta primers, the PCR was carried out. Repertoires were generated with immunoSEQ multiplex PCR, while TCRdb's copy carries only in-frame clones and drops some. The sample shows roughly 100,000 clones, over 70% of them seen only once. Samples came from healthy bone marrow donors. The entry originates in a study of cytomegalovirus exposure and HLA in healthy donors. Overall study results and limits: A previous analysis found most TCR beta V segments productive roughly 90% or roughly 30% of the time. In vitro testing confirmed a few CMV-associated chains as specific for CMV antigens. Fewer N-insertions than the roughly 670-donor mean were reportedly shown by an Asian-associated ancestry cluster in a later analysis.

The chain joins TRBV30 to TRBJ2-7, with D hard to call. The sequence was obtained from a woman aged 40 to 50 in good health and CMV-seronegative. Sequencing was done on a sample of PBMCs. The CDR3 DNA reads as TGTGCCTGGAGTCCAATGGCAGGTCCCTACGAGCAGTACTTC. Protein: CAWSPMAGPYEQYF. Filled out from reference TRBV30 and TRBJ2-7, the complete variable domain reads SQTIHQWPATLVQPVGSPLSLECTVEGTSNPNLYWYRQAAGRGLQLLFYSVGIGQISSEVPQNLSASRPQDRQFILSSKKLLLSDSGFYLCAWSPMAGPYEQYFGPGTRLTVT.